What follows are 27 T cell receptor beta chains derived from one specimen sequenced in a study of graft-versus-host responses after intestinal transplantation. Sequencing used immunoSEQ multiplex PCR; TCRdb keeps in-frame clones, though not all of them. The sample holds some 120,000 clones, 90% to 95% seen once. No antigen is known for these receptors. The source was unstimulated CD8+ T cells sorted from spleen or lymph node cells, collected before transplant. All receptors come from a human donor who was the organ donor for an intestinal transplant.

This chain joins TRBV7-9 and TRBJ2-1, with a tentative D call TRBD2 (6 bases). This CDR3 has 15 residues. With 2 bases removed from V and 3 bases from J, the gap between germline ends came to 11 bases. Germline CDR1 is SEHNR and CDR2 is FQNEAQ (reference sequence). In DNA form, the CDR3 reads TGTGCCAGCAGCTTAAACGGGGGATTCTACAATGAGCAGTTCTTC. Protein: CASSLNGGFYNEQFF.

In regard to this clone: At the DNA level, this CDR3 is encoded by other sequences in the same sample as well. V gene TRBV30 combines with J gene TRBJ2-4; D may correspond to TRBD1 or TRBD2 (5 bases each). V lost 1 base and J 6 bases, leaving 19 bases between the germline ends. The CDR3 spans 16 residues. Germline CDR1 is GTSNPN and CDR2 is SVGIG (reference sequence). CDR3 amino acids: CAWSDGTRVTGNIQYF. Here the CDR3 DNA reads TGTGCCTGGAGTGACGGGACGAGGGTAACCGGAAACATTCAGTACTTC.

V gene TRBV27 combines with J gene TRBJ2-7; TRBD2 is a possible D gene (5 bases). Trimming shortened V by 7 bases and J by 5 bases, and 18 bases separated the two germline ends. Germline V gene lookup returns CDR1 MNHEY and CDR2 SMNVEV (reference sequence). CDR3 length: 14 amino acids. The CDR3 bases are TGTGCCAGCACCCCCACTTATGGTAGCGACGAGCAGTACTTC. Amino acids: CASTPTYGSDEQYF.

The chain carries TRBV27 and TRBJ2-2; TRBD2 is a possible D gene (5 bases). The length of the CDR3 is 13 residues. Trimming left V 0 bases short and J 6 bases short, with 5 bases between. Germline CDR1 and CDR2: MNHEY and SMNVEV (reference sequence). CDR3 coding DNA: TGTGCCAGCAGTTTATCGAGGGCCGGGGAGCTGTTTTTT. It is translated as CASSLSRAGELFF.

CDR3 in DNA: TGTGCCAGCAGTGTCCCCGGGACAAGTGGTGAAGCTTTCTTT. Its translation is CASSVPGTSGEAFF. The chain has TRBV28 and TRBJ1-1; tentatively, D is TRBD1 (6 bases). This CDR3 region has 14 residues. Trimming pared 5 bases from V and 7 bases from J, leaving 17 bases between. Germline V gives CDR1 MDHEN, CDR2 SYDVKM. Looking up the rest from reference TRBV28 and TRBJ1-1 gives the full variable domain: DVKVTQSSRYLVKRTGEKVFLECVQDMDHENMFWYRQDPGLGLRLIYFSYDVKMKEKGDIPEGYSVSREKKERFSLILESASTNQTSMYLCASSVPGTSGEAFFGQGTRLTVV.

This clone was detected once. V usage is TRBV11-2 and J usage is TRBJ2-5; D is undetermined. This CDR3 has 15 residues. Germline values: CDR1 SGHAT, CDR2 FQNNGV. The ends were cut back, 2 bases at V and 5 bases at J, with 15 bases in the middle. DNA of the CDR3: TGTGCCAGCAGCTTATCGTACGGACGAAAGGAGACCCAGTACTTC. Translation: CASSLSYGRKETQYF.

The rearrangement links TRBV7-9 to TRBJ1-4, with TRBD1 matching over 7 bases. The CDR3 has 12 residues. J lost 14 bases, V lost 5 bases, and 8 bases had no gene match. Germline V gives CDR1 SEHNR, CDR2 FQNEAQ (reference sequence). The CDR3 protein is CASSPQGVKLFF. As DNA, the CDR3 is TGTGCCAGCAGCCCCCAGGGGGTTAAGCTGTTTTTT.

Worth noting for this clone: Within the sample, other DNA sequences also encode this same CDR3. The chain couples TRBV6-5 to TRBJ2-2, with D possibly called TRBD1 or TRBD2 (5 bases each). This CDR3 comprises 15 residues. Germline V gene data show CDR1 as MNHEY and CDR2 as SVGAGI. The V end was cut by 0 bases, the J end by 6 bases, with 11 bases between. In nucleotides, the CDR3 is TGTGCCAGCAGTTACTCGACGAGGGGAGCCGGGGAGCTGTTTTTT. This translates into CASSYSTRGAGELFF.

The gene calls are TRBV7-9 and TRBJ2-3, with TRBD1 matching 7 bases. The CDR3 runs to 15 residues. The germline gives CDR1 SEHNR, CDR2 FQNEAQ (reference sequence). V dropped 2 bases and J dropped 3; count of bases not matched to a gene: 5. This chain's CDR3 is CASSLLTGHTDTQYF. The CDR3, as DNA: TGTGCCAGCAGCTTATTGACAGGGCATACAGATACGCAGTATTTT.

The CDR3 sequence is CASGLWSGSAAEQYF. The DNA of the CDR3 is TGTGCCAGCGGACTCTGGAGCGGGAGTGCCGCCGAGCAGTACTTC. V is TRBV7-2 and J is TRBJ2-7, with 8 bases fitting TRBD2. Trimming took 8 bases from V and 6 from J; bases not matched to a gene: 15. The CDR3 consists of 15 residues. Per the germline V gene, CDR1 is SGHTA and CDR2 is FQGNSA.

Concerning this clone itself: This CDR3 is also generated by other DNA sequences in the sample. J is TRBJ1-1 and V is TRBV30; no definite D call. Germline CDR1 and CDR2: GTSNPN and SVGIG (reference sequence). The CDR3 covers 13 residues. V was cut by 0 bases and J by 1 base, with 6 bases left in between. Here the CDR3 DNA reads TGTGCCTGGAGTGTGACCGAGAACACTGAAGCTTTCTTT. This codes for CAWSVTENTEAFF.

In DNA form, the CDR3 reads TGTGCCGGAGGAGTGGGGGGCACAAGTGAGCAGTTCTTC. Protein: CAGGVGGTSEQFF. The chain employs TRBV28 and TRBJ2-1; D is possibly TRBD1 or TRBD2 (6 bases each). CDR3 size: 13 residues. The germline V gene encodes CDR1 MDHEN and CDR2 SYDVKM. Trimming left V 11 bases short and J 9 bases short, with 20 bases between.

Concerning this clone: Because it lacks the conserved phenylalanine or tryptophan at the end, this CDR3 is likely a read error. The V gene is TRBV19, the J gene TRBJ1-1, with a possible D match to TRBD1 (5 bases). The V gene lost 5 bases and the J gene lost 3 bases, with 10 bases spanning the gap. The CDR3 is made up of 13 amino acids. The V gene's germline CDR1 is LNHDA and CDR2 SQIVND (reference sequence). The chain's CDR3 is CASSGGVYTEAFL. In DNA, the CDR3 is TGTGCCAGTAGTGGAGGGGTTTACACTGAAGCTTTCCTT.

The V gene is TRBV9, the J gene TRBJ1-2; D ambiguous. The germline V gene has CDR1 SGDLS and CDR2 YYNGEE. This CDR3 contains 11 residues. V lost 7 bases and J 13 bases, leaving 17 bases between the germline ends. CDR3 region: CASPSGAVGTF. CDR3 nucleotide sequence: TGTGCCAGCCCTAGTGGCGCCGTAGGCACCTTC.

The chain employs TRBV21-1 and TRBJ2-3; the D call in the table, TRBD1, was not verified against the DNA. TRBV21-1 is recorded as a pseudogene. This CDR3 has 14 amino acids. DNA for the CDR3: TGTGCCACCCGGGCAGGGAAAAGCACAGATACGCAGTATTTT. It specifies CATRAGKSTDTQYF.

The rearrangement joins TRBV27 to TRBJ2-7; D unresolved. Trimming stripped 1 base from V and 0 bases from J, with 10 bases between. Germline CDR1 reads MNHEY; CDR2 reads SMNVEV (reference sequence). The CDR3 consists of 15 residues. The CDR3 DNA follows: TGTGCCAGCAGTTTATTTTCCCGGCCCTCCTACGAGCAGTACTTC. Translated: CASSLFSRPSYEQYF.

The chain combines TRBV10-3 with TRBJ2-7; D may be TRBD1 (6 bases). Trimming cost V 7 bases and J 3 bases, with 19 bases left between them. Per the germline V gene, CDR1 is ENHRY and CDR2 is SYGVKD. This CDR3 has 15 amino acids. CDR3 in DNA: TGTGCCATCAAGAAGACAGGTTCCCCCCTCTACGAGCAGTACTTC. This codes for CAIKKTGSPLYEQYF.

The V gene is TRBV14, the J gene TRBJ2-2; maybe TRBD2 (6 bases). Germline values: CDR1 SGHDN, CDR2 FVKESK. The CDR3 is 16 amino acids. The ends were cut back, 1 base at V and 1 base at J, with 10 bases in the middle. This chain's CDR3 is CASSQGIAVNTGELFF. The CDR3 nucleotides read TGTGCCAGCAGCCAAGGGATAGCGGTGAACACCGGGGAGCTGTTTTTT.

The chain uses TRBV7-8 and TRBJ2-5, with D tentatively TRBD1 (7 bases). V was clipped by 4 bases and J by 5 bases, with 35 bases between them. This CDR3 is 21 amino acids long. In germline, CDR1 is SGHVS, CDR2 FQNEAQ. The CDR3 protein is CASSSPQKTGRLDVYDETQYF. DNA for the CDR3: TGTGCCAGCAGCTCCCCCCAGAAGACAGGGAGGCTAGACGTTTACGACGAGACCCAGTACTTC.

The rearrangement joins TRBV19 to TRBJ1-2; unclear D gene. Germline V gives CDR1 LNHDA, CDR2 SQIVND (reference sequence). V gave up 6 bases and J gave up 4 bases, with 12 bases separating them. This CDR3 spans 13 amino acids. CDR3 region: CASSRGSLYGYTF. The DNA for the CDR3 is TGTGCCAGTAGCCGGGGTTCCCTCTATGGCTACACCTTC. Full variable domain (outside the CDR3, taken from reference TRBV19 and TRBJ1-2): DGGITQSPKYLFRKEGQNVTLSCEQNLNHDAMYWYRQDPGQGLRLIYYSQIVNDFQKGDIAEGYSVSREKKESFPLTVTSAQKNPTAFYLCASSRGSLYGYTFGSGTRLTVV.

The V call is TRBV5-4, the J call TRBJ2-5; D possibly corresponds to TRBD2 (6 bases). The V gene's germline CDR1 is SGHNT and CDR2 YYREEE (reference sequence). The CDR3 is made up of 14 amino acids. Trimming took 6 bases from V and 1 from J, leaving 13 bases between them. In DNA, the CDR3 is TGTGCCAGCACCCTCGTAGCGGTCCAAGAGACCCAGTACTTC. Translating it yields CASTLVAVQETQYF.

This chain uses TRBV27 with TRBJ2-1, with 9 bases lining up with TRBD2. CDR1 and CDR2 from the germline V gene are MNHEY and SMNVEV (reference sequence). The V gene end was trimmed by 4 bases and the J gene end by 2 bases; junction bases not matched to a gene: 12. CDR3 length: 18 amino acids. The CDR3 nucleotides are TGTGCCAGCAGTTCAGGGCGGGAGGGGGACAGAACCTACAATGAGCAGTTCTTC. It is translated as CASSSGREGDRTYNEQFF.

This clone was seen only once. The chain couples TRBV9 to TRBJ2-4; D is perhaps TRBD1 or TRBD2 (5 bases each). This CDR3 region has 13 residues. Germline V gene sequence: CDR1 SGDLS, CDR2 YYNGEE. The V and J ends lost 0 bases and 11 bases respectively, with 12 bases between them. CDR3 in amino acids: CASSVGDEGFQYF. As DNA, the CDR3 is TGTGCCAGCAGCGTAGGGGATGAGGGGTTTCAGTACTTC.

The V gene is TRBV6-1, the J gene TRBJ2-1; the D gene could be TRBD1 or TRBD2 (7 bases each). Germline V lookup: CDR1 MNHNS, CDR2 SASEGT. V lost 5 bases, J lost 10 bases, and 15 bases lay in between. The CDR3 is 13 residues long. The CDR3 DNA reads TGTGCCAGCAGTAAGCCAGGGGGGGACGAGCAGTTCTTC. Translation: CASSKPGGDEQFF.

This rearrangement joins TRBV15 to TRBJ2-1; tentative D call: TRBD1 (5 bases). Trimming shortened V by 0 bases and J by 1 base, and 10 bases separated the two germline ends. Looked up from germline, CDR1 is LNHNV and CDR2 is YYDKDF (reference sequence). This CDR3 spans 16 amino acids. The CDR3, as DNA: TGTGCCACCAGCAGAGATGCGGCAGGGTCCTACAATGAGCAGTTCTTC. This translates into CATSRDAAGSYNEQFF.

The chain links TRBV7-6 to TRBJ2-5, with D tentatively TRBD2 (5 bases). This CDR3 region has 14 residues. V lost 2 bases and J lost 2, with 9 bases in between. Germline V gene sequence: CDR1 SGHVS, CDR2 FNYEAQ. The CDR3 is CASSLTRGQETQYF. CDR3 nucleotide sequence: TGTGCCAGCAGCTTAACGCGAGGGCAAGAGACCCAGTACTTC.

Regarding this clone: The germline gene is not matched at one end of the junction; a read error may be the cause. The chain combines TRBV4-1 with TRBJ1-1; no reliable D call. CDR3 length equals 15 residues. CDR1 MGHRA and CDR2 YSYEKL come from the germline V gene. The CDR3, as DNA: TGCGCCAGCAGCCATGACATATACTTAAACAGTGAAGCTTTCTTT. Encoded protein: CASSHDIYLNSEAFF.